These 8 T cell receptor beta chains were sequenced from one sample in a study of cytomegalovirus exposure and HLA in healthy donors (dated by TCRdb to 2016 to 2017). The library was built by means of the immunoSEQ multiplex PCR assay. For the multiplex PCR, a mixture combining 60 forward primers for TCR Vbeta segments and 13 reverse primers for TCR Jbeta segments was used. Entries here come from immuneACCESS through TCRdb and include only in-frame sequences with V and J called. Some clones fail to appear in such tables; in the studies checked, an unresolved V gene covers under half of the shortfall, and the cause of the remainder is unknown. The sample yields 120,000 or so clones; more than 60% were counted once. The ten largest clonotypes hold about 6.8% of the sample. The sample consisted of PBMCs. Every receptor here comes from a man in his thirties or forties in good health and CMV-seropositive.

The chain couples TRBV11-2 to TRBJ2-3, with 7 bases fitting TRBD2. This CDR3 has 15 amino acids. Germline V gene data show CDR1 as SGHAT and CDR2 as FQNNGV. Trimming cost V 1 base and J 1 base; bases outside gene matches: 2. In DNA, the CDR3 is TGTGCCAGCAGCTTAGCCCTAGCGGGCACAGATACGCAGTATTTT. This sequence encodes CASSLALAGTDTQYF.

The V call is TRBV25-1, the J call TRBJ2-5; TRBD2 agrees at 7 bases. Trimming at V came to 5 bases and at J to 4 bases, leaving 10 bases not matched to a gene. The CDR3 length is 15 residues. Germline V lookup: CDR1 MGHDK, CDR2 SYGVNS. CDR3 nucleotide sequence: TGTGCCAGCAGTCGATCTAGCGGCGGGGGAGAGACCCAGTACTTC. It translates to CASSRSSGGGETQYF.

The chain recombines TRBV7-8 with TRBJ2-3, with TRBD2 identical over 14 bases. With V trimmed by 6 bases and J by 9 bases, 8 bases remained unmatched. CDR1 and CDR2 (germline): SGHVS, FQNEAQ. The CDR3 sequence is 15 residues long. This chain's CDR3 is CASRPTSGGVETQYF. The DNA for the CDR3 is TGTGCCAGCAGACCGACTAGCGGGGGGGTAGAAACGCAGTATTTT.

This clone was seen only a few times. V and J are TRBV4-1 and TRBJ2-1; the match to TRBD1 covers 10 bases. V was pared by 2 bases and J by 15 bases, with 7 bases of the junction left unmatched. The CDR3 contains 13 residues. CDR1 is MGHRA, CDR2 YSYEKL, per germline. CDR3 amino acids: CASSQSGQGNRFF. CDR3 sequence (DNA): TGCGCCAGCAGCCAATCGGGACAGGGGAATAGGTTCTTC.

In DNA form, the CDR3 reads TGTGCCAGCAGCCTTGGCGGAGGTTACAATGAGCAGTTCTTC. This encodes CASSLGGGYNEQFF. The J gene is TRBJ2-1, the V gene TRBV7-2, with a weak D call TRBD2 (5 bases). Germline loops: CDR1 SGHTA, CDR2 FQGNSA. The CDR3 covers 14 residues. Deletions cut 5 bases from V and 4 bases from J, with 12 bases between.

CDR3 DNA: TGTGCCAGCAGGTCGGGGGGGAACACCGGGGAGCTGTTTTTT. Its translation: CASRSGGNTGELFF. The rearrangement joins TRBV28 to TRBJ2-2; TRBD2 matches at 7 bases. The CDR3 has 14 residues. After removal of 6 bases from V and 1 base from J, the junction contained 2 bases not matched to a gene. The germline V gene has CDR1 MDHEN and CDR2 SYDVKM.

The V call is TRBV19, the J call TRBJ2-4; 10 bases are a match to TRBD2. The length of the CDR3 is 15 residues. Germline CDR1 is LNHDA and CDR2 is SQIVND (reference sequence). V gave up 3 bases and J gave up 9 bases; unmatched junction bases: 8. This CDR3 is CASSMGAGGNGIQYF. DNA for the CDR3: TGTGCCAGTAGTATGGGAGCGGGGGGGAACGGCATTCAGTACTTC.

This clone was seen more than once but under ten times. Mismatch with germline at one junction end may stem from a read error. V usage is TRBV30 and J usage is TRBJ1-1; D unresolved. CDR1 GTSNPN and CDR2 SVGIG come from the germline V gene (reference sequence). CDR3 length: 13 residues. CDR3 coding DNA: TGTGCCTGGTGTGTCCAGGTTAACACTGACGCTTTCTTT. Translated: CAWCVQVNTDAFF.